Sequencing of this T cell receptor (beta chain) was carried out in a study of blood T cells in healthy people across ages. Germline V gene lookup returns CDR1 MNHEY and CDR2 SMNVEV (reference sequence). V trimming: 5 bases; J trimming: 0 bases; junction bases outside the gene matches: 4. CDR3 length: 16 residues. A sample-barcoded 5' primer and a J-beta primer mix were used in a second PCR of about 7 to 12 cycles. From the 5' RACE reads, TCRdb called clonotypes with MiXCR, one entry per CDR3 protein. The sample shows hundreds of thousands of distinct CDR3 sequences, 53% of them seen only once. Sequencing was carried out using blood. The sequence was collected from a man at least 80 years old in good health. V usage is TRBV27 and J usage is TRBJ2-5; 12 positions agree with TRBD2. DNA for the CDR3: TGTGCCAGCAGTCCAGGGACTAGCGGGTACCAAGAGACCCAGTACTTC. This gives the protein CASSPGTSGYQETQYF.